This note documents a single T cell receptor beta chain sequence. Original processing notes: Nucleated cell number was recorded as an estimate derived from reference gene primer amplification. Method: immunoSEQ multiplex PCR; TCRdb's copy keeps in-frame clones and lacks some. Clone size and the V and J calls come from that table; the DNA yielded D and trimming. This sample has tens of thousands of clones; approximately 90% occur once, and the top ten carry roughly 15%. The CDR3 loop spans 15 amino acids. The V segment lost 5 bases and the J segment 1 base; nucleotides outside the gene matches: 5. Germline CDR1 MNHNY, CDR2 SVGAGI (reference sequence). The entry originates in a study of blood T cell repertoires in COVID-19. Overall study context: Nucleic acid was either cDNA or gDNA, and it came from T cells, B-cell-depleted T cells, or PBMCs.

The sample was peripheral blood. V and J are TRBV6-6 and TRBJ2-7; 10 bases map to TRBD1. The receptor comes from a male donor with acute or convalescent COVID-19. CDR3 coding DNA: TGTGCCAGCAGTCGTCCGGGACAGGGGTCCTACGAGCAGTACTTC. Residues: CASSRPGQGSYEQYF.